A selection of T cell receptor beta chains follows, all from one sample in a study of Graves' ophthalmopathy and Graves' hyperthyroidism. One entry per CDR3 protein results from TCRdb running MiXCR on the multiplex PCR reads. Of about 380,000 distinct CDR3 sequences in the sample, 15% were seen once. Input material: peripheral blood. These receptors all stem from a woman aged 18-30 years with stable Graves' hyperthyroidism. CDR3s include the opening cysteine and the closing phenylalanine or tryptophan. The order of the fields is CDR3 length, J gene, clone size, V gene, CDR3 protein. Where a row states a size, it is once, few, many or the class of an expanded clone; other rows omit it.

>13|TRBJ1-1|NA|TRBV20-1
CSASDRTNTEAFF
>13|TRBJ2-7|once|TRBV12-3/TRBV12-4
CAISPGQRYEQYF
>14|TRBJ1-2|many|TRBV6-2/TRBV6-3
CASSTRDKLYGYTF
>16|TRBJ1-3|few|TRBV15
CATSREDTFSGNTIYF
>15|TRBJ1-2|many|TRBV2
CASTTGQGNLYGYTF
>17|TRBJ1-3|many|TRBV10-3
CAISRDSTPVSGNTIYF
>13|TRBJ2-7|many|TRBV20-1
CSARTGGSYEQYF
>14|TRBJ1-1|many|TRBV19
CASSMTGMNTEAFF
>14|TRBJ2-2|many|TRBV12-3/TRBV12-4
CASTFSWETGELFF
>16|TRBJ1-1|many|TRBV12-3/TRBV12-4
CASSLGRLVQNTEAFF
>17|TRBJ1-2|once|TRBV6-5
CASSYSEVALANYGYTF